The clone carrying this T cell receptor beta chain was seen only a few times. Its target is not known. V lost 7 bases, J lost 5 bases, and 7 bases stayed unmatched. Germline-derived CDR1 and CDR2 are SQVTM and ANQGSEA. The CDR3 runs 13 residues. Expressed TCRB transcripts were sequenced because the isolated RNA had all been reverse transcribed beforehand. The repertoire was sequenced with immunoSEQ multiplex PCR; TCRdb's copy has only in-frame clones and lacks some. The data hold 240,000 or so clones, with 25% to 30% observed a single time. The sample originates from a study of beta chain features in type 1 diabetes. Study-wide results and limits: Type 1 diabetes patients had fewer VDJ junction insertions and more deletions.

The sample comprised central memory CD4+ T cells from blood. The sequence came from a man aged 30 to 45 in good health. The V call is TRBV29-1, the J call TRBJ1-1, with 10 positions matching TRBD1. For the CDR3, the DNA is TGCAGCGGTACCGGACAGGGGGGGACTGAAGCTTTCTTT. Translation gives CSGTGQGGTEAFF.